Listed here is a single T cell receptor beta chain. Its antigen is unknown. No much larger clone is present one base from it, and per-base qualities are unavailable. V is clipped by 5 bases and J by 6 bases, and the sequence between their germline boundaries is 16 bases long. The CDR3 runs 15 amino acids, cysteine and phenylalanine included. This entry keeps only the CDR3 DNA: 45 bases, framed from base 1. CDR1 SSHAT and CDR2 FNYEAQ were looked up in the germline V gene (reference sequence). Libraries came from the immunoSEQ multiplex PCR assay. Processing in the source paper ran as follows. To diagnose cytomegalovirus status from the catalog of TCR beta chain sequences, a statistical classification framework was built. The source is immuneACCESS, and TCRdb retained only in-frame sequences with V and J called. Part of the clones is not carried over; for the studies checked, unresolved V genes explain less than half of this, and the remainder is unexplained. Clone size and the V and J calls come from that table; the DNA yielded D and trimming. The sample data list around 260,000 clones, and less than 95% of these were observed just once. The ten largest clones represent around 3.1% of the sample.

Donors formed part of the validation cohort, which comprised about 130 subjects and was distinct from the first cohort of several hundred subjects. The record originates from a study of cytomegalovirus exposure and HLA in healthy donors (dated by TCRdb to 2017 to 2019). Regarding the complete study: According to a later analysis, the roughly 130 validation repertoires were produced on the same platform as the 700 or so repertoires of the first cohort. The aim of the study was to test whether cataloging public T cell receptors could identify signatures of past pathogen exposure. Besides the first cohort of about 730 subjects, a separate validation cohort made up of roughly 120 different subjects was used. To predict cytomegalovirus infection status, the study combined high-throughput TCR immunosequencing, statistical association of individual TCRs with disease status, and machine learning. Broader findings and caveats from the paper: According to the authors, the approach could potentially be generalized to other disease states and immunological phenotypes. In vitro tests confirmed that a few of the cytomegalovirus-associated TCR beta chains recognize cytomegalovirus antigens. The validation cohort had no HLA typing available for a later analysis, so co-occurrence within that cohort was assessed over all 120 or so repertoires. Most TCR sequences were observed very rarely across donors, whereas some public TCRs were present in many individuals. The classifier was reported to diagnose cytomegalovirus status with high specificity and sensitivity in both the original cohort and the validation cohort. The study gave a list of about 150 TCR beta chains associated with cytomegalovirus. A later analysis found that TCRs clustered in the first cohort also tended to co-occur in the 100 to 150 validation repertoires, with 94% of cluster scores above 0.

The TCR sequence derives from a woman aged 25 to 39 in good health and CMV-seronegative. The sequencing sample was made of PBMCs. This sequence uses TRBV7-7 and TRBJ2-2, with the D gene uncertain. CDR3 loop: CASSPRAWTSGELFF. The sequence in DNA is TGTGCCAGCAGCCCTCGGGCCTGGACGTCCGGGGAGCTGTTTTTT.